The next 28 T cell receptor beta chains were all read from a single sample in a study of T cells in Graves' hyperthyroidism and ophthalmopathy. RNA transcripts provided the source from which TCR beta CDR3 regions were amplified. First-round RT-PCR of the TCR CDR3 relied on the HTBI primer set. TCRdb re-analysed the multiplex PCR reads in MiXCR, keeping a single row per CDR3 protein. The profile covers approximately 740,000 distinct CDR3 sequences, with roughly 15% appearing a single time and 10% to 13% taken by the ten largest. Input material: blood. All receptors derive from a woman under 30 with Graves' hyperthyroidism.

This clonotype has ten or more counts. The chain employs TRBV18 and TRBJ1-2, with D hard to call. V gave up 8 bases and J gave up 2 bases, with 9 bases separating them. The length of the CDR3 is 12 residues. The germline V gene has CDR1 KGHSH and CDR2 LQKENI. The chain's CDR3 is CASRQENYGYTF. The CDR3 coding sequence is TGTGCCAGCCGCCAGGAGAACTATGGCTACACCTTC.

This clonotype was seen ten or more times. This chain uses TRBV7-2 with TRBJ2-7; the D gene could be TRBD1 or TRBD2 (5 bases each). V lost 0 bases, J lost 4 bases, and 10 bases lay in between. CDR1 and CDR2 (germline): SGHTA, FQGNSA. This CDR3 comprises 14 residues. CDR3 residues: CASSLAGPYYEQYF. Written as DNA, the CDR3 is TGTGCCAGCAGCTTAGCGGGACCATATTACGAGCAGTACTTC.

This clonotype came up a few times. V gene TRBV20-1 combines with J gene TRBJ2-7; 12 bases align to TRBD2. This CDR3 is 14 amino acids long. Trimming at V came to 7 bases and at J to 5 bases, leaving 9 bases not matched to a gene. The germline gives CDR1 DFQATT, CDR2 SNEGSKA (reference sequence). CDR3 region: CSVPTSGSLDEQYF. CDR3 DNA sequence: TGCAGTGTTCCGACTAGCGGGAGCCTAGACGAGCAGTACTTC.

The V and J genes are TRBV19 and TRBJ2-7, with 7 positions matching TRBD1. The CDR3 is 13 amino acids. The J segment lost 5 bases and the V segment lost 5 bases, leaving 6 bases of the junction unmatched. Germline CDR1 LNHDA, CDR2 SQIVND (reference sequence). The DNA of the CDR3 is TGTGCCAGTAGTCCAAGGGGGCTGGACGAGCAGTACTTC. Translated, it gives CASSPRGLDEQYF.

The table lists this clonotype with many counts. The chain combines TRBV7-2 with TRBJ2-1; 12 bases map to TRBD2. The CDR3 runs 17 residues. V shed 1 base and J 7 bases; nucleotides not matched to a gene: 8. Germline V CDR1 and CDR2: SGHTA, FQGNSA. The CDR3 DNA reads TGTGCCAGCAGCTTAGTAGCTAGCGGGAGGGCCGGGAATGAGCAGTTCTTC. This sequence encodes CASSLVASGRAGNEQFF.

As to this clonotype: The junction shows a germline mismatch at one end, possibly a read error. V usage is TRBV7-9 and J usage is TRBJ1-4; TRBD1 agrees at 7 bases. The germline CDR1 and CDR2 sequences are SEHNR and FQNEAQ (reference sequence). The CDR3 sequence is 16 residues long. The DNA for the CDR3 is TGTGCCAGCAGCTTACTCTGGGACAGAGAAAGGGAAAAACCGTTTTTT. It codes for CASSLLWDREREKPFF.

This clonotype was detected ten times or more. The genes are TRBV12-3 or TRBV12-4 and TRBJ1-2; D ambiguous. This CDR3 comprises 12 residues. The V end lost 1 base, the J end lost 8 bases, and 8 bases lay between the germline ends. CDR3 nucleotides: TGTGCCAGCAGTTTAGGTGCCCTCGGCTACACCTTC. Encoded protein: CASSLGALGYTF.

Notes on this clonotype: A much more abundant neighbour one base away suggests this may be a read error. The genes are TRBV12-3 or TRBV12-4 and TRBJ2-2; D may be TRBD1 (5 bases). This CDR3 contains 14 residues. The CDR3 bases are TGTGCCTGCAGTCAGTCGCAGGGTATCGGGGAGCTGTTTTTT. This translates into CACSQSQGIGELFF.

J is TRBJ2-1 and V is TRBV20-1; TRBD2 agrees at 13 bases. The V segment lost 6 bases and the J segment 4 bases; nucleotides outside the gene matches: 9. This CDR3 is built from 16 residues. The germline V gene encodes CDR1 DFQATT and CDR2 SNEGSKA (reference sequence). Written as DNA, the CDR3 is TGCAGTGCCCACCTATGGGGACTAGCGGGGTACAATGAGCAGTTCTTC. Amino acid sequence: CSAHLWGLAGYNEQFF.

This clonotype was detected many times. V gene TRBV18 combines with J gene TRBJ2-1; tentative D call: TRBD2 (6 bases). Per germline, CDR1 KGHSH and CDR2 LQKENI. Trimming shortened V by 2 bases and J by 1 base, and 6 bases separated the two germline ends. CDR3 length equals 14 residues. CDR3 residues: CASSPAGSYNEQFF. The CDR3 bases are TGTGCCAGCTCACCAGCGGGATCCTACAATGAGCAGTTCTTC.

This clonotype was seen many times. The chain is built from TRBV12-3 or TRBV12-4 and TRBJ1-5, with a tentative D call TRBD1 (6 bases). V was pared by 4 bases and J by 2 bases, with 9 bases between. The CDR3 extends over 14 amino acids. The chain's CDR3 is CASSSQGRNQPQHF. CDR3 bases: TGTGCCAGCAGTTCACAGGGCCGCAATCAGCCCCAGCATTTT.

This clonotype has ten or more counts. J is TRBJ2-2 and V is TRBV28; TRBD2 matches at 8 bases. This CDR3 spans 13 amino acids. In germline, CDR1 is MDHEN, CDR2 SYDVKM. Trimming cost V 11 bases and J 1 base; bases outside gene matches: 3. In DNA, the CDR3 is TGTGCCTGCCTAGCGGGGAACACCGGGGAGCTGTTTTTT. Its translation: CACLAGNTGELFF.

Only a few counts were recorded for this clonotype. A read error may explain this, as a much larger clone is one base away. This chain joins TRBV2 and TRBJ2-7, with TRBD1 matching 7 bases. J was trimmed by 0 bases and V by 4 bases; bases with no gene match: 6. This CDR3 spans 15 amino acids. Germline lookup yields CDR1 SNHLY and CDR2 FYNNEI. The CDR3 reads CASSAPGTASYEQYF. The CDR3, as DNA: TGTGCCAGCAGTGCTCCCGGGACAGCCTCCTACGAGCAGTACTTC.

This clonotype showed up just a few times. V is TRBV29-1 and J is TRBJ2-2; 9 nucleotides line up with TRBD1. Germline CDR1 reads SQVTM; CDR2 reads ANQGSEA. With V trimmed by 6 bases and J by 7 bases, 12 bases remained unmatched. The CDR3 consists of 15 residues. CDR3 sequence (DNA): TGCAGCGTGGTTAAAGGGACAGGGATCGGCGGGGAGCTGTTTTTT. This sequence encodes CSVVKGTGIGGELFF.

This clonotype appeared many times. The chain is built from TRBV6-6 and TRBJ2-3, with D perhaps being TRBD1 or TRBD2 (6 bases each). The V gene's germline CDR1 is MNHNY and CDR2 SVGAGI (reference sequence). Deletions cut 2 bases from V and 2 bases from J, with 14 bases between. The CDR3 covers 16 residues. CDR3: CASSYIGGPATDTQYF. The CDR3 DNA sequence: TGTGCCAGCAGTTACATCGGGGGCCCCGCCACAGATACGCAGTATTTT.

There are a few counts of this clonotype. The chain uses TRBV29-1 and TRBJ1-2, with 7 bases fitting TRBD1. This CDR3 comprises 16 residues. V shed 6 bases, J shed 2 bases, and the junction held 15 bases outside the gene matches. Germline V gene data show CDR1 as SQVTM and CDR2 as ANQGSEA. The CDR3 nucleotides read TGCAGCGTCTTACCTCGGACAGGAAAGAACAACTATGGCTACACCTTC. Protein sequence: CSVLPRTGKNNYGYTF.

This clonotype has just a few counts. The junction does not match germline at one end; this may be a read error. The chain uses TRBV4-3 and TRBJ2-7; TRBD1 might be the D (6 bases). Germline V gene sequence: CDR1 LGHNA, CDR2 YSLEER. This CDR3 comprises 14 residues. The CDR3 DNA reads as TGCGCCAGCAGCCAAGCCGGGACATACTACGAGCAGTGCTTC. Amino acid sequence: CASSQAGTYYEQCF.

This clonotype was recorded at least ten times. The rearrangement joins TRBV4-1 to TRBJ1-5; perhaps TRBD1 as D (6 bases). In germline, CDR1 is MGHRA, CDR2 YSYEKL. Trimming took off 1 base at V and 1 base at J, with 11 bases between the two ends. The CDR3 has 16 amino acids. The CDR3 here is CASSQASGASNQPQHF. In DNA, the CDR3 is TGCGCCAGCAGCCAAGCTTCAGGGGCCAGCAATCAGCCCCAGCATTTT.

This chain connects TRBV5-8 to TRBJ1-6; 7 positions match TRBD1. The CDR3 has 15 amino acids. CDR1 and CDR2 (germline): SGHTS, YDEGEE. J gave up 10 bases and V 5 bases, and 12 bases lay outside the gene matches. The CDR3 reads CASRSSDRATSPLHF. The CDR3 DNA follows: TGTGCCAGCAGGAGTAGCGACAGGGCGACGTCACCCCTCCACTTT.

This clonotype was found many times. The gene calls are TRBV15 and TRBJ1-5; D is undetermined. Germline CDR1 and CDR2: LNHNV and YYDKDF (reference sequence). CDR3 length: 18 amino acids. V was cut by 0 bases and J by 0 bases, with 15 bases left in between. CDR3 residues: CATSRDGLVRYSNQPQHF. The CDR3 bases are TGTGCCACCAGCAGAGACGGCCTAGTAAGATATAGCAATCAGCCCCAGCATTTT.

This clonotype was seen many times. The chain has TRBV3-1 and TRBJ2-1; 8 bases are a match to TRBD2. V was pared by 3 bases and J by 1 base, with 11 bases of the junction left unmatched. Germline assignment: CDR1 LGHDT and CDR2 YNNKEL (reference sequence). The CDR3 consists of 18 residues. The CDR3 loop reads CASSQVWASGRSYNEQFF. The CDR3 nucleotides are TGTGCCAGCAGCCAGGTATGGGCTAGCGGGCGATCCTACAATGAGCAGTTCTTC.

There are a few counts of this clonotype. The CDR3 spells CASSPPVRGPNTEAFF. Here the CDR3 DNA reads TGTGCCAGCTCACCACCTGTGAGGGGCCCGAACACTGAAGCTTTCTTT. The V gene is TRBV18, the J gene TRBJ1-1, with D maybe TRBD1 (5 bases). The V and J ends lost 0 bases and 1 base respectively, with 12 bases between them. The germline gives CDR1 KGHSH, CDR2 LQKENI. This CDR3 has 16 residues.

The chain is built from TRBV5-6 and TRBJ2-3; D gene unclear. The CDR3 has 17 amino acids. V shed 1 base and J shed 0 bases, with 15 bases lying between them. Per germline, CDR1 SGHDT and CDR2 YYEEEE. As DNA, the CDR3 is TGTGCCAGCAGCTTGCCTGTCTACCGAGACAGCACAGATACGCAGTATTTT. This encodes CASSLPVYRDSTDTQYF.

Notes on this clonotype: The DNA is omitted, as the CDR3 cannot be located on it reliably, and the CDR3 follows TCRdb's listing. The chain carries TRBV29-1 and TRBJ2-1; the D call TRBD1 from the table was never checked on the DNA. A total of 21 residues make up the CDR3, ends included. Germline V CDR1 and CDR2: SQVTM, ANQGSEA. The chain's CDR3 is CSVAPTGSYEQYFGPGNEQFF.

This clonotype has a handful of counts. The V and J genes are TRBV27 and TRBJ2-2, with D tentatively TRBD2 (6 bases). Trimming removed 10 bases from V and 6 bases from J, with 15 bases in between. This CDR3 spans 13 amino acids. Per germline, CDR1 MNHEY and CDR2 SMNVEV (reference sequence). The CDR3 protein is CAMGGGGPGELFF. In nucleotides, the CDR3 is TGTGCCATGGGGGGTGGCGGGCCCGGGGAGCTGTTTTTT.

This clonotype has a count of ten or more. The chain employs TRBV2 and TRBJ2-2; no clear D. There are 14 residues in the CDR3. The V gene's germline CDR1 is SNHLY and CDR2 FYNNEI. V was trimmed by 3 bases and J by 5 bases, leaving 10 bases between them. The chain's CDR3 is CASSDTRITGELFF. For the CDR3, the DNA is TGTGCCAGCAGTGATACGCGGATAACCGGGGAGCTGTTTTTT.

This chain uses TRBV4-1 with TRBJ2-7; no clear D. V lost 1 base to trimming and J lost 2 bases, with 21 bases between them. CDR3 length: 18 residues. The germline gives CDR1 MGHRA, CDR2 YSYEKL. For the CDR3, the DNA is TGCGCCAGCAGCCAAGGCTCCATTTTGCGGCCCCCGACCTACGAGCAGTACTTC. This sequence encodes CASSQGSILRPPTYEQYF.

This clonotype was observed a handful of times. The rearrangement links TRBV29-1 to TRBJ1-2; D unclear. CDR1 is SQVTM, CDR2 ANQGSEA, per germline. V lost 4 bases, J lost 2 bases, and 11 bases lay in between. This CDR3 is built from 13 residues. CDR3 residues: CSVGTRVNYGYTF. The CDR3 coding sequence is TGCAGCGTTGGGACCCGGGTGAACTATGGCTACACCTTC.